This T cell receptor beta chain was documented in a study of blood T cell repertoires in COVID-19. TCRdb's table, derived via immunoSEQ multiplex PCR, lists solely in-frame clones and lacks some. The table records more than 120,000 clones, around 83% of them present only once. This CDR3 is 17 amino acids long. J was trimmed by 3 bases and V by 1 base; bases with no gene match: 9. Germline V gene sequence: CDR1 MGHRA, CDR2 YSYEKL. Sample: peripheral blood. The receptor comes from a human donor with acute or convalescent COVID-19. The donor label of this sample is uncertain. This chain uses TRBV4-1 with TRBJ1-3; TRBD1 matches at 7 bases. The CDR3 region has the DNA TGCGCCAGCAGCCAAGCTTCCGACAGGGTTTTTGGAAACACCATATATTTT. Its protein product is CASSQASDRVFGNTIYF.